The 14 T cell receptor beta chains below all came from one sample that was sequenced in a study of shared clonotypes between healthy human individuals. The assay was immunoSEQ multiplex PCR, and TCRdb's table has in-frame clones only and misses some. This sample has more than 2,000,000 clones, with roughly 92% found just once. Sequencing was done on a sample of naive CD4+ T cells sorted from blood. Subset reported: CD45RA+ positively selected. The receptors stem from a man aged 18 to 30 in good health.

This CDR3 is CASSSVQGMWGNEQFF. CDR3 bases: TGTGCCAGCAGTAGTGTCCAGGGTATGTGGGGCAATGAGCAGTTCTTC. The J gene is TRBJ2-1, the V gene TRBV11-2; TRBD1 might be the D (5 bases). The CDR3 has 16 amino acids. Germline V gives CDR1 SGHAT, CDR2 FQNNGV. The germline V and J ends were trimmed by 6 bases and 6 bases, with 21 bases remaining between them.

This chain links TRBV7-2 with TRBJ1-6; the D gene is possibly TRBD1 (6 bases). Germline loops: CDR1 SGHTA, CDR2 FQGNSA. This CDR3 spans 18 amino acids. With 1 base removed from V and 5 bases from J, the gap between germline ends came to 18 bases. The CDR3 nucleotides read TGTGCCAGCAGCTTAGGGCAGGGGTCAGGTGGAAATAATTCACCCCTCCACTTT. Amino acids: CASSLGQGSGGNNSPLHF.

V and J are TRBV7-2 and TRBJ1-1, with D possibly TRBD1 on 6 matching bases. CDR3 length equals 16 residues. CDR1 is SGHTA and CDR2 is FQGNSA in the germline V gene. Trimming took off 4 bases at V and 1 base at J, with 16 bases between the two ends. The CDR3 protein is CASSSQVWGPNTEAFF. CDR3 in DNA: TGTGCCAGCAGCTCCCAGGTTTGGGGGCCGAACACTGAAGCTTTCTTT. Complete variable domain (other parts from reference TRBV7-2 and TRBJ1-1): GAGVSQSPSNKVTEKGKDVELRCDPISGHTALYWYRQSLGQGLEFLIYFQGNSAPDKSGLPSDRFSAERTGGSVSTLTIQRTQQEDSAVYLCASSSQVWGPNTEAFFGQGTRLTVV.

This clone was recorded once. The chain is built from TRBV28 and TRBJ1-5; D is unclear. The V and J ends lost 5 bases and 0 bases respectively, with 17 bases between them. CDR1 is MDHEN and CDR2 is SYDVKM in the germline V gene. There are 17 residues in the CDR3. CDR3 protein: CASSDTGFSYSNQPQHF. The CDR3 nucleotides read TGTGCCAGCAGTGACACGGGATTCTCATATAGCAATCAGCCCCAGCATTTT.

Here the CDR3 DNA reads TGTGCCAGCAGCTTAGGTGGCCAGCGGGTCTACAATGAGCAGTTCTTC. It codes for CASSLGGQRVYNEQFF. The chain links TRBV11-2 to TRBJ2-1, with D maybe TRBD2 (6 bases). V was pared by 1 base and J by 3 bases, with 13 bases between. Germline CDR1 is SGHAT and CDR2 is FQNNGV. The CDR3 consists of 16 residues.

In DNA form, the CDR3 reads TGTGCCAGCTCACGGGAGACAGTTGGCTACACCTTC. It encodes CASSRETVGYTF. The V and J genes are TRBV18 and TRBJ1-2, with a tentative D call TRBD1 (5 bases). The CDR3 extends over 12 amino acids. CDR1 KGHSH and CDR2 LQKENI come from the germline V gene. V was pared by 4 bases and J by 7 bases, with 10 bases between.

The J gene is TRBJ1-1, the V gene TRBV30; tentative D call: TRBD1 (6 bases). V was trimmed by 3 bases and J by 4 bases, leaving 18 bases between them. Germline V CDR1 and CDR2: GTSNPN, SVGIG (reference sequence). The CDR3 runs 15 residues. The DNA of the CDR3 is TGTGCCTGGAGATACGCCGGGGGCAAGGGCACTGAAGCTTTCTTT. Translated: CAWRYAGGKGTEAFF. Full variable domain (missing parts from reference TRBV30 and TRBJ1-1): SQTIHQWPATLVQPVGSPLSLECTVEGTSNPNLYWYRQAAGRGLQLLFYSVGIGQISSEVPQNLSASRPQDRQFILSSKKLLLSDSGFYLCAWRYAGGKGTEAFFGQGTRLTVV.

This chain links TRBV7-2 with TRBJ1-1; D is perhaps TRBD1 (5 bases). The V gene lost 8 bases and the J gene lost 4 bases, with 20 bases spanning the gap. Germline CDR1 SGHTA, CDR2 FQGNSA. This CDR3 comprises 15 residues. DNA for the CDR3: TGTGCCAGCCCCCGGGCCGGGGGGGTAAGCACTGAAGCTTTCTTT. It codes for CASPRAGGVSTEAFF.

This chain uses TRBV10-2 with TRBJ1-5; no clear D. Germline V gene lookup returns CDR1 WSHSY and CDR2 SAAADI. The CDR3 is 13 amino acids. Trimming left V 0 bases short and J 7 bases short, with 7 bases between. CDR3 coding DNA: TGCGCCAGCAGTGAGTCGAGTGGCCAGCCCCAGCATTTT. Residues: CASSESSGQPQHF.

The chain employs TRBV4-1 and TRBJ1-5, with D unclear. CDR1 is MGHRA and CDR2 is YSYEKL in the germline V gene. CDR3 length: 19 residues. V lost 0 bases and J lost 0, with 18 bases in between. CDR3 nucleotides: TGCGCCAGCAGCCAAGAAGACTACAGCTCATTCTATAGCAATCAGCCCCAGCATTTT. It yields the protein CASSQEDYSSFYSNQPQHF.

In its sample, this clone was seen once. The chain recombines TRBV6-5 with TRBJ2-2, with D uncertain. In germline, CDR1 is MNHEY, CDR2 SVGAGI. Between the trimmed V and J ends, which lost 4 bases and 6 bases, there was a span of 6 bases. The CDR3 consists of 12 residues. CDR3 loop: CASSWAAGELFF. The CDR3 DNA reads TGTGCCAGCAGTTGGGCGGCCGGGGAGCTGTTTTTT.

This clone turned up a few times. Other DNA sequences in the sample encode the same CDR3. The J gene is TRBJ1-4, the V gene TRBV5-1; a weak D match, TRBD1 (6 bases). V lost 0 bases and J 5 bases, leaving 8 bases between the germline ends. The CDR3 consists of 14 residues. Germline-derived CDR1 and CDR2 are SGHRS and YFSETQ. Here the CDR3 DNA reads TGCGCCAGCAGCTTGGAGGGGGGGAATGAAAAACTGTTTTTT. Encoded protein: CASSLEGGNEKLFF.

J is TRBJ2-2 and V is TRBV30; D remains ambiguous. The germline gives CDR1 GTSNPN, CDR2 SVGIG (reference sequence). V was cut by 4 bases and J by 1 base, with 10 bases left in between. The CDR3 consists of 14 residues. As DNA, the CDR3 is TGTGCCTGGATCACTTGGGGGAACACCGGGGAGCTGTTTTTT. As protein: CAWITWGNTGELFF.

The chain couples TRBV5-1 to TRBJ2-1, with 13 nucleotides matching TRBD2. Germline trimming cut 3 bases from V and 7 bases from J; bases unmatched to any gene: 4. The CDR3 is 15 amino acids. Looked up from germline, CDR1 is SGHRS and CDR2 is YFSETQ. CDR3 coding DNA: TGCGCCAGCAGCTCCGGGACTAGCGGGATGAATGAGCAGTTCTTC. Amino acid sequence: CASSSGTSGMNEQFF.